These 5 T cell receptor beta chains originate from one sample sequenced in a study of blood T cell repertoires in COVID-19. Clones were read by immunoSEQ multiplex PCR, and TCRdb kept only the in-frame ones, dropping some. The sample lists 140,000 or so clones, around 86% occurring once. The sequenced sample consisted of peripheral blood. The receptors derive from a man aged 45 to 65 who had recovered from COVID-19.

CDR3 DNA: TGTGCCAGCAGGGGGGGACAGTCTGAAGCTTTCTTT. It specifies CASRGGQSEAFF. V gene TRBV2 combines with J gene TRBJ1-1, with 7 bases matching TRBD1. The CDR3 totals 12 residues. Germline assignment: CDR1 SNHLY and CDR2 FYNNEI. V shed 6 bases and J 6 bases; nucleotides not matched to a gene: 4.

The genes are TRBV7-6 and TRBJ2-5; D is perhaps TRBD2 (6 bases). The V gene lost 5 bases and the J gene lost 0 bases, with 10 bases spanning the gap. The CDR3 totals 14 residues. The germline gives CDR1 SGHVS, CDR2 FNYEAQ. The CDR3 sequence is CASSHGGNQETQYF. In DNA form, the CDR3 reads TGTGCCAGCAGCCACGGGGGAAACCAAGAGACCCAGTACTTC.

The chain is built from TRBV5-1 and TRBJ2-7; D possibly corresponds to TRBD1 (5 bases). This CDR3 region has 14 residues. V was cut by 0 bases and J by 5 bases, with 12 bases left in between. The germline V gene has CDR1 SGHRS and CDR2 YFSETQ. Here the CDR3 reads CASSLAQGLDEQYF. The DNA of the CDR3 is TGCGCCAGCAGCTTGGCCCAGGGCTTGGACGAGCAGTACTTC.

The V gene is TRBV19, the J gene TRBJ1-6; the D is unclear. V lost 0 bases and J lost 4, with 10 bases in between. Germline V gives CDR1 LNHDA, CDR2 SQIVND (reference sequence). The CDR3 covers 16 residues. CDR3 coding DNA: TGTGCCAGTAGTATAGAGCACAGTTCTTATAATTCACCCCTCCACTTT. This translates into CASSIEHSSYNSPLHF.

This chain connects TRBV11-3 to TRBJ1-4, with a possible D match to TRBD1 (6 bases). V lost 2 bases and J 5 bases, leaving 15 bases between the germline ends. Germline V CDR1 and CDR2: SGHNT, YENEEA. The CDR3 contains 16 residues. The CDR3 protein is CASSLRLNRANEKLFF. The CDR3 region has the DNA TGTGCCAGCAGCTTAAGACTGAACAGGGCCAATGAAAAACTGTTTTTT.